This T cell receptor (beta chain) was documented in a study of T cell responses to AZD1222 COVID-19 vaccine. Overall study results and limits: Variant regions that are unmutated are reportedly the target of nearly half of spike-specific TCRs. Only 5 or 6 people who got AZD1222 tested seropositive at baseline. The study found Spike-specific TCR breadth and depth rose after two AZD1222 doses.

Some clones are missing from TCRdb's copy, which holds only in-frame ones; the method was immunoSEQ multiplex PCR. The sample has roughly 150,000 clones; 90% are singletons. J lost 8 bases, V lost 0 bases, and 16 bases had no gene match. The CDR3 extends over 18 amino acids. The germline gives CDR1 SGHAT, CDR2 FQNNGV. Notes on this clone: The antigen remains undetermined.

The J gene is TRBJ1-2, the V gene TRBV11-2; 9 bases fit TRBD1. The receptor's source is an adult who received the AZD1222 COVID-19 vaccine. The specimen comprised peripheral blood, sampled 28 days after the second AZD1222 dose. The CDR3 reads CASSLESLRDRDAWGYTF. In nucleotides, the CDR3 is TGTGCCAGCAGCTTAGAAAGTCTCCGGGACAGGGACGCCTGGGGCTACACCTTC.